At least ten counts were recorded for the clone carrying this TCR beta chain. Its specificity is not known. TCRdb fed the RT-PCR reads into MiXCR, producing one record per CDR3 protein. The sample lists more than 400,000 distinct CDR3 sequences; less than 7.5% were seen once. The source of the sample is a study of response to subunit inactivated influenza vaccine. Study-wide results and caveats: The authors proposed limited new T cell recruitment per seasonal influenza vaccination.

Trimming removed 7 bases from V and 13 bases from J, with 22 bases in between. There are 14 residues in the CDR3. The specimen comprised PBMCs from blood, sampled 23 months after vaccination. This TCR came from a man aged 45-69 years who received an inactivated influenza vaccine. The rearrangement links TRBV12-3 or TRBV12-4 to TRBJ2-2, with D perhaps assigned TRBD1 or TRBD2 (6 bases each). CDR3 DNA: TGTGCCAGCACCCCTCAGGGGCGGGGCCGGACGCTGTTTTTT. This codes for CASTPQGRGRTLFF.